This T cell receptor (beta chain) was identified during a study of T cells after posttransplantation cyclophosphamide. Study conclusions and caveats: After PTCy, TRB diversity resembled that of CNI/methotrexate controls. TRB overlap between skin or GI tissue T cells and blood was limited. Later post-transplant blood repertoires were often dominated by donor CD8+ memory clones.

As concerns this clone: The antigen remains undetermined.

Clones were read by immunoSEQ multiplex PCR, and TCRdb kept only the in-frame ones, dropping some. The data contain 9,900 or so clones, roughly 98% of them singletons. Cells defined as naive were viable CD3+CD4+ or CD3+CD8+ and CCR7+CD45RA+CD45RO-CD95-CD27+CD28+. This related bone marrow graft donor gave peripheral blood on the day of marrow donation. Germline V gene data show CDR1 as LNHDA and CDR2 as SQIVND (reference sequence). The CDR3 is 16 amino acids. After removal of 5 bases from V and 0 bases from J, the junction contained 5 bases not matched to a gene. Material: naive CD4+ T cells sorted from PBMCs. This sequence was found in a woman aged 60-70 years in good health, CMV-negative, and a related stem cell transplant donor. V usage is TRBV19 and J usage is TRBJ1-3; 9 nucleotides align to TRBD1. In nucleotides, the CDR3 is TGTGCCAGTAGTCGGACAGGGGTGTACTCTGGAAACACCATATATTTT. Translation: CASSRTGVYSGNTIYF.